Following are 4 T cell receptor beta chains from one sample sequenced in a study of shared clonotypes between healthy human individuals. Method: immunoSEQ multiplex PCR; TCRdb's copy keeps in-frame clones and lacks some. The repertoire holds about 110,000 clones, with about 72% as singletons. The material sequenced was memory CD8+ T cells sorted from blood. Subset of the sample: CD45RO+ cells pooled with CCR7-negative TemRA cells. These receptors all stem from a woman in her twenties or thirties in good health.

This chain joins TRBV6-5 and TRBJ2-1; TRBD2 is a possible D gene (5 bases). This CDR3 is built from 14 residues. The germline V gene has CDR1 MNHEY and CDR2 SVGAGI. Trimming left V 6 bases short and J 10 bases short, with 19 bases between. The CDR3 loop reads CASRQRIGLVEQFF. The CDR3 DNA is TGTGCCAGCAGACAGAGAATCGGACTTGTCGAGCAGTTCTTC.

The rearrangement joins TRBV12-5 to TRBJ2-1; D is possibly TRBD2 (6 bases). The CDR3 is 16 amino acids. CDR1 and CDR2 (germline): LGHNT, FRNRAP. The ends were cut back, 0 bases at V and 0 bases at J, with 9 bases in the middle. The CDR3: CASGLVIGSSYNEQFF. The CDR3 nucleotides read TGTGCTAGTGGTTTGGTAATCGGGAGCTCCTACAATGAGCAGTTCTTC.

J is TRBJ2-5 and V is TRBV27; D not certain. Deletions cut 3 bases from V and 4 bases from J, with 6 bases between. CDR1 and CDR2 (germline): MNHEY, SMNVEV (reference sequence). This CDR3 has 12 residues. The CDR3 reads CASSLLSETQYF. Written as DNA, the CDR3 is TGTGCCAGCAGTTTGCTCTCAGAGACCCAGTACTTC.

V and J are TRBV5-1 and TRBJ2-5; D might be TRBD1 (5 bases). The CDR3 is 14 residues long. Trimming shortened V by 0 bases and J by 7 bases, and 13 bases separated the two germline ends. Germline V CDR1 and CDR2: SGHRS, YFSETQ. The CDR3 nucleotides are TGCGCCAGCAGCTTGGAAAAGGGGTTTGGGACCCAGTACTTC. Translated: CASSLEKGFGTQYF. The full variable domain, its missing parts supplied by reference TRBV5-1 and TRBJ2-5, is KAGVTQTPRYLIKTRGQQVTLSCSPISGHRSVSWYQQTPGQGLQFLFEYFSETQRNKGNFPGRFSGRQFSNSRSEMNVSTLELGDSALYLCASSLEKGFGTQYFGPGTRLLVL.